A single count supports the clone carrying this TCR beta chain. The protocol was immunoSEQ multiplex PCR, while the TCRdb copy is restricted to in-frame clones and leaves out a portion. In the table there are more than 55,000 clones, about three quarters of which are singletons. The entry originates in a study of early stage breast cancer tumors. The germline V and J ends were trimmed by 2 bases and 0 bases, with 7 bases remaining between them. The CDR3 is 14 residues long. The V gene's germline CDR1 is SGHVS and CDR2 FNYEAQ. The chain couples TRBV7-6 to TRBJ1-1; D unresolved. The sequence came from a person aged 25 to 45 with breast cancer. The sequenced sample consisted of blood. The CDR3 coding sequence is TGTGCCAGCAGCTTACAGGCTATGAACACTGAAGCTTTCTTT. Residues: CASSLQAMNTEAFF.